A selection of T cell receptor beta chains follows, all from one sample in a study of a mutant IDH1 vaccine in newly diagnosed glioma. Sequenced by immunoSEQ multiplex PCR; TCRdb stores in-frame clones only, minus some. In the table there are about 60,000 clones, around 84% of which are singletons. The antigens these receptors bind are not known. Material: PBMCs, obtained from a glioma patient whose treatment included an IDH1 peptide vaccine. These TCRs come from a man under 40 with glioma. CDR3s include the opening cysteine and the closing phenylalanine or tryptophan. Each record gives: V gene, J gene, clone size, D gene, CDR3 protein, CDR3 DNA. The D gene is left open where the match is weak. Clone size is stated in some rows and not others, as once, few, many or a class when expanded.

v_call: TRBV30; j_call: TRBJ2-7; clone_size: once; d_call: .; cdr3_aa: CAWSVGQGSYF; cdr3_nt: .
v_call: TRBV4-2; j_call: TRBJ2-3; clone_size: .; d_call: TRBD2; cdr3_aa: CASSQGRGGVDTQYF; cdr3_nt: TGTGCCAGCAGCCAAGGGCGGGGGGGCGTGGATACGCAGTATTTT
v_call: TRBV12-5; j_call: TRBJ1-1; clone_size: .; d_call: TRBD1; cdr3_aa: CASAPGQQLNTEAFF; cdr3_nt: TGTGCTAGTGCCCCGGGACAGCAATTGAACACTGAAGCTTTCTTT
v_call: TRBV2; j_call: TRBJ2-1; clone_size: .; d_call: .; cdr3_aa: CASSVDTYNEQFF; cdr3_nt: TGTGCCAGCAGCGTTGACACCTACAATGAGCAGTTCTTC
v_call: TRBV4-2; j_call: TRBJ2-5; clone_size: .; d_call: .; cdr3_aa: CASSPKGGPETQYF; cdr3_nt: TGTGCCAGCAGCCCTAAGGGGGGTCCAGAGACCCAGTACTTC
v_call: TRBV6-6; j_call: TRBJ1-5; clone_size: .; d_call: .; cdr3_aa: CASSYGDTYFNQPQHF; cdr3_nt: TGTGCCAGCAGTTATGGGGACACCTACTTTAATCAGCCCCAGCATTTT
v_call: TRBV4-1; j_call: TRBJ2-3; clone_size: .; d_call: TRBD2; cdr3_aa: CASSQAGGFADTQYF; cdr3_nt: TGCGCCAGCAGCCAGGCGGGAGGCTTCGCAGATACGCAGTATTTT
v_call: TRBV6-5; j_call: TRBJ1-4; clone_size: .; d_call: .; cdr3_aa: CASTGFPNEKLFF; cdr3_nt: TGTGCCAGCACCGGTTTCCCTAATGAAAAACTGTTTTTT
v_call: TRBV11-2; j_call: TRBJ2-5; clone_size: .; d_call: TRBD2; cdr3_aa: CASSLKRTSVESQYF; cdr3_nt: TGTGCCAGCAGCTTAAAAAGGACTAGCGTAGAGAGCCAGTACTTC
v_call: TRBV18; j_call: TRBJ1-5; clone_size: .; d_call: .; cdr3_aa: CASSPGEGGSQPQHF; cdr3_nt: TGTGCCAGCTCACCTGGAGAGGGGGGGAGCCAGCCCCAGCATTTT
v_call: TRBV15; j_call: TRBJ1-3; clone_size: .; d_call: .; cdr3_aa: CATSRDWRAGNTIYF; cdr3_nt: TGTGCCACCAGCAGAGATTGGAGGGCTGGAAACACCATATATTTT
v_call: TRBV10-3; j_call: TRBJ2-7; clone_size: .; d_call: TRBD2; cdr3_aa: CAIGAGSYEQYF; cdr3_nt: TGTGCCATCGGAGCGGGGAGCTACGAGCAGTACTTC
v_call: TRBV27; j_call: TRBJ1-5; clone_size: .; d_call: .; cdr3_aa: CASSATPGSNQPQHF; cdr3_nt: TGTGCCAGCAGTGCGACTCCCGGGAGCAATCAGCCCCAGCATTTT
v_call: TRBV6-1; j_call: TRBJ2-5; clone_size: .; d_call: .; cdr3_aa: CASTPGPAQETQYF; cdr3_nt: TGTGCCAGCACCCCGGGGCCCGCTCAAGAGACCCAGTACTTC
v_call: TRBV2; j_call: TRBJ1-1; clone_size: .; d_call: .; cdr3_aa: CASSGGGRGRFGTEAFF; cdr3_nt: TGTGCCAGCAGTGGAGGAGGAAGGGGACGTTTCGGCACTGAAGCTTTCTTT
v_call: TRBV6-4; j_call: TRBJ1-2; clone_size: .; d_call: .; cdr3_aa: CASSDSGLAGSGYTF; cdr3_nt: TGTGCCAGCAGTGACTCAGGACTCGCAGGGAGTGGCTACACCTTC
v_call: TRBV11-3; j_call: TRBJ2-7; clone_size: .; d_call: .; cdr3_aa: CASSLSSGYEQYF; cdr3_nt: TGTGCCAGCAGCTTATCATCAGGCTACGAGCAGTACTTC
v_call: TRBV7-9; j_call: TRBJ2-7; clone_size: .; d_call: TRBD2; cdr3_aa: CASSFNGGVSYEQYF; cdr3_nt: TGTGCCAGCAGCTTTAACGGGGGGGTCTCCTACGAGCAGTACTTC
v_call: TRBV7-2; j_call: TRBJ1-2; clone_size: .; d_call: .; cdr3_aa: CASNRGTFTDGYTF; cdr3_nt: TGTGCCAGCAACCGAGGGACATTCACGGATGGCTACACCTTC
v_call: TRBV27; j_call: TRBJ1-6; clone_size: .; d_call: TRBD1; cdr3_aa: CASRRTGDHPLHF; cdr3_nt: TGTGCCAGCAGACGGACAGGCGATCACCCCCTCCACTTT
v_call: TRBV2; j_call: TRBJ1-5; clone_size: once; d_call: TRBD1; cdr3_aa: CASKINRDRGQPQHF; cdr3_nt: TGTGCCAGCAAAATTAACCGGGACAGGGGACAGCCCCAGCATTTT
v_call: TRBV7-9; j_call: TRBJ1-4; clone_size: .; d_call: .; cdr3_aa: CASSSGPRLFF; cdr3_nt: TGTGCCAGCAGCTCCGGACCGAGACTGTTTTTT
v_call: TRBV18; j_call: TRBJ1-1; clone_size: .; d_call: .; cdr3_aa: CASSPIDSMNTEAFF; cdr3_nt: TGTGCCAGCTCACCGATAGACAGCATGAACACTGAAGCTTTCTTT
v_call: TRBV19; j_call: TRBJ1-5; clone_size: .; d_call: TRBD1; cdr3_aa: CASSIMGQLNQPQHF; cdr3_nt: TGTGCCAGTAGTATAATGGGACAGCTCAATCAGCCCCAGCATTTT
v_call: TRBV5-1; j_call: TRBJ1-2; clone_size: .; d_call: TRBD1; cdr3_aa: CASTPTGMDYGYTF; cdr3_nt: TGCGCCAGCACCCCGACAGGGATGGACTATGGCTACACCTTC
v_call: TRBV6-5; j_call: TRBJ2-1; clone_size: .; d_call: .; cdr3_aa: CASSYSNLGSYNEQFF; cdr3_nt: TGTGCCAGCAGTTACTCGAATTTGGGGTCCTACAATGAGCAGTTCTTC